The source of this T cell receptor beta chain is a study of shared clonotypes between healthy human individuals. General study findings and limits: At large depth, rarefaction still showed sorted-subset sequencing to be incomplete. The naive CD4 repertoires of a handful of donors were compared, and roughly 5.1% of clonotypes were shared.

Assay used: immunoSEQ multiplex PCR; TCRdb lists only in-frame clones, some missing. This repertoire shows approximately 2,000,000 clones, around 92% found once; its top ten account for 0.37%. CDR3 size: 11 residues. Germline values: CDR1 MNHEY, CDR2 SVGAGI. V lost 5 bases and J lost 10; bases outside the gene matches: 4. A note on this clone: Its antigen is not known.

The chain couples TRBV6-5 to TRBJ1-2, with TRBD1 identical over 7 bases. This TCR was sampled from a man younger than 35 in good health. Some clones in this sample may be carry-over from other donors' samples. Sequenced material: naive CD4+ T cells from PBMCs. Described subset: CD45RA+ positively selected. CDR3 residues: CASSDRVVYTF. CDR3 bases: TGTGCCAGCAGTGACAGGGTAGTCTACACCTTC.